This TCR beta chain was observed in a study of chronic HIV infection and antiretroviral therapy. As concerns this clonotype: It may be a read error: a sequence one base away is much more abundant. In this CDR3 the conserved last residue, phenylalanine or tryptophan, is missing, so a read error is likely.

MiXCR was run by TCRdb on the 5' RACE reads, yielding one entry per CDR3 protein. Among around 31,000 distinct CDR3 sequences listed, more than 7.5% were seen once. The CDR3 contains 11 residues. Germline lookup yields CDR1 SQVTM and CDR2 ANQGSEA. V lost 6 bases to trimming and J lost 1 base, with 6 bases between them. The TCR sequence derives from an adult who had HIV and had not received antiretroviral therapy, or was an uninfected healthy control (not recorded which). Specimen: peripheral blood. This chain uses TRBV29-1 with TRBJ1-1, with unresolved D. The CDR3 bases are TGCAGCGTCCCAACGAACACTGAAGCTTTCCTT. As protein: CSVPTNTEAFL.